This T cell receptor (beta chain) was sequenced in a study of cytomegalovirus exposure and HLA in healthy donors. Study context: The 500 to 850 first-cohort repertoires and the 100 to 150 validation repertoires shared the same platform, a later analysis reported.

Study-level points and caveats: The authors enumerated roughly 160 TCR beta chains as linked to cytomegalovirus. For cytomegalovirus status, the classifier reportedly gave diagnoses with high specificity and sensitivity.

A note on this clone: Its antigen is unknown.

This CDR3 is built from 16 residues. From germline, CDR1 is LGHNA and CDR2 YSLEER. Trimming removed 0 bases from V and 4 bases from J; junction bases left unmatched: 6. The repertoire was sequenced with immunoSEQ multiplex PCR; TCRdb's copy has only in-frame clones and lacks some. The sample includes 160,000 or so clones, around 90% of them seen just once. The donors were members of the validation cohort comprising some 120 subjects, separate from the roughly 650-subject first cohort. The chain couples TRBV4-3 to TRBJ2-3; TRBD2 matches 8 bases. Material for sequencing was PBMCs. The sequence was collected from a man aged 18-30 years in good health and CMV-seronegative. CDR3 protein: CASSQDPAGAPDTQYF. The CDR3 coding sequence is TGCGCCAGCAGCCAAGATCCAGCGGGAGCCCCAGATACGCAGTATTTT.